This TCR beta chain was observed in a study of vaccination effects on CD4 cells after COVID-19. General study results and limits: Of the vaccine-induced clones from healthy vaccinees, merely 1 of 255 recognized common cold coronaviruses as well. A shortage of convalescent patients and an absence of early post-infection timepoints characterized the study.

Sequencing used immunoSEQ multiplex PCR; TCRdb keeps in-frame clones, though not all of them. Of 65,000 to 90,000 clones listed, around 78% are singletons. About this clone: No antigen is known for it.

Germline V gives CDR1 MNHNS, CDR2 SASEGT. The CDR3 extends over 12 amino acids. With 2 bases removed from V and 5 bases from J, the gap between germline ends came to 7 bases. Pools of viral peptides were used by the ViraFEST assay to expand antigen-specific CD4+ T cells ahead of sequencing. An approximately nine-day culture period preceded the isolation of CD4+ T cells. Nucleocapsid antibodies stayed negative before and after vaccination, showing no earlier SARS-CoV-2 infection. Half the medium was swapped for IL-2 medium on days 3 and 7. J is TRBJ2-7 and V is TRBV6-1; D is unclear. This clonotype originated in a human donor who received a COVID-19 vaccine. The specimen was CD4+ T cells from PBMCs cultured with SARS-CoV-2 spike peptides, collected before COVID-19 vaccination. The CDR3 DNA sequence: TGTGCCAGCAGTGAACGGTACAACGAGCAGTACGTC. Translating it yields CASSERYNEQYV.